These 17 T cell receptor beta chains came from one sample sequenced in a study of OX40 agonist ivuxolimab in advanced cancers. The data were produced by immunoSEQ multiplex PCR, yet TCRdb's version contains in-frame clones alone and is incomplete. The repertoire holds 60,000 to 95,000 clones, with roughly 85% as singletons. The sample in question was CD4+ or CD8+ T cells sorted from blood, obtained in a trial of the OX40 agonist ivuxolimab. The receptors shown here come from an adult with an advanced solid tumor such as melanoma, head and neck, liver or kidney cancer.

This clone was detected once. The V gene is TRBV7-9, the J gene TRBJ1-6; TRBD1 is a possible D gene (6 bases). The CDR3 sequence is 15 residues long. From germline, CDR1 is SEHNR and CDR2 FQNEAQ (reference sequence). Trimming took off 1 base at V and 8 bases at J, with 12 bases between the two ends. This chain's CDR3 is CASSLEGVRDSPLHF. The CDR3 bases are TGTGCCAGCAGCTTAGAGGGGGTTAGGGATTCACCCCTCCACTTT.

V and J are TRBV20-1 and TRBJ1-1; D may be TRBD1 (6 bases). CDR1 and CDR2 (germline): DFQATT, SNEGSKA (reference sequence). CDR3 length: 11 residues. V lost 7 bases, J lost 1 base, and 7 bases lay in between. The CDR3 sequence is CSEGGNTEAFF. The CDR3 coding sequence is TGCAGTGAAGGGGGGAACACTGAAGCTTTCTTT.

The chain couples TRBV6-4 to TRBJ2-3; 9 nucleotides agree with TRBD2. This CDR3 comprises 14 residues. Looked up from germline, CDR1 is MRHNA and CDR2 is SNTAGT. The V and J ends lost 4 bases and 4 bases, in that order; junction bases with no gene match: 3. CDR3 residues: CASSGTSASDTQYF. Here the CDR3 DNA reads TGTGCCAGCAGTGGGACTAGCGCGTCAGATACGCAGTATTTT.

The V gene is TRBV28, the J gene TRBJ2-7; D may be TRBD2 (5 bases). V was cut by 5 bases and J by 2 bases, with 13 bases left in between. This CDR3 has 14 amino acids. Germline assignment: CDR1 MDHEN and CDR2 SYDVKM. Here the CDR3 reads CASSPLGLTYEQYF. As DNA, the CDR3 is TGTGCCAGCAGTCCCCTCGGACTGACCTACGAGCAGTACTTC.

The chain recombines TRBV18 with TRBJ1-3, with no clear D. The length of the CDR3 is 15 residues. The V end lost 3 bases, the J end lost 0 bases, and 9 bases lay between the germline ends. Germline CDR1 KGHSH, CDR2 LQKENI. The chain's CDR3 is CASSPNVSSGNTIYF. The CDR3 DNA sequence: TGTGCCAGCTCACCCAACGTGAGCTCTGGAAACACCATATATTTT.

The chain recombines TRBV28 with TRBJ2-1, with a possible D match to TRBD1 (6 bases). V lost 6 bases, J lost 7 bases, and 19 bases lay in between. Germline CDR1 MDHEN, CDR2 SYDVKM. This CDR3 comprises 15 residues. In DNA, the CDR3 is TGTGCCAGCAGGGCCCTAGGGGGATTCGGAAATGAGCAGTTCTTC. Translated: CASRALGGFGNEQFF.

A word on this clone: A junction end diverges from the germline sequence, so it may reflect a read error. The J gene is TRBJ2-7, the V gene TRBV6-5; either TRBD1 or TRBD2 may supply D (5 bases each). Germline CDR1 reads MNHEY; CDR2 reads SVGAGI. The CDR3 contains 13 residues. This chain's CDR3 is CASMGELRYEQYF. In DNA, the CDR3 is TGTGCCAGCATGGGGGAGTTACGCTACGAGCAGTATTTC.

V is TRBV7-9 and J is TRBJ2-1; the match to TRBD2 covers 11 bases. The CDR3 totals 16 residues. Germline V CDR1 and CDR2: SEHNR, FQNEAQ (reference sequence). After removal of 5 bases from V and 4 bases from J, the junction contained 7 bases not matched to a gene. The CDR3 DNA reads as TGTGCCAGCAGCCCGGGACTAGCGGAAATTTACAATGAGCAGTTCTTC. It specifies CASSPGLAEIYNEQFF.

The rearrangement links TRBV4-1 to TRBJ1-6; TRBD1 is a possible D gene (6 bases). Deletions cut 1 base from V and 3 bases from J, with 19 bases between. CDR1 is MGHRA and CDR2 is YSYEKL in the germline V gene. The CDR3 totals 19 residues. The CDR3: CASSQVREQGLIYNSPLHF. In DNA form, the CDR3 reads TGCGCCAGCAGCCAAGTACGGGAGCAGGGGTTGATCTATAATTCACCCCTCCACTTT.

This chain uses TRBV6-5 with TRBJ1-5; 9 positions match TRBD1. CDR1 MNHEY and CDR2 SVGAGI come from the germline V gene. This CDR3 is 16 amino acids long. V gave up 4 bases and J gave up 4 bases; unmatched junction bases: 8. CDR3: CASSSDRGIRNQPQHF. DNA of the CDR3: TGTGCCAGCAGTTCGGACAGGGGAATTCGGAATCAGCCCCAGCATTTT.

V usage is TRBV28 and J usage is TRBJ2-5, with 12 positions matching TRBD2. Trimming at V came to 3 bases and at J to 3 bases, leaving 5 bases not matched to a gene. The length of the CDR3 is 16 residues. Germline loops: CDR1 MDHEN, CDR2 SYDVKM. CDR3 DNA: TGTGCCAGCAGTTTGCTCCTAGCGGGAGGGAAAGAGACCCAGTACTTC. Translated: CASSLLLAGGKETQYF.

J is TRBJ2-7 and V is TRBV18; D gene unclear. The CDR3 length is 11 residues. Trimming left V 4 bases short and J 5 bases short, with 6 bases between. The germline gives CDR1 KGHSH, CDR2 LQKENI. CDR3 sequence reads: CASSLGDEQYF. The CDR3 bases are TGTGCCAGCTCACTTGGGGACGAGCAGTACTTC.

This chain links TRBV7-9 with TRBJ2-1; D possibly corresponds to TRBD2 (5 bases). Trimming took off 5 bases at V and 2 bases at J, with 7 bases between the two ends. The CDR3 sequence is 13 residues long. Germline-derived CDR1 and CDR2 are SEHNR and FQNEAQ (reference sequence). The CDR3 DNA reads TGTGCCAGCAGCAGCGGAACCTACAATGAGCAGTTCTTC. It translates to CASSSGTYNEQFF.

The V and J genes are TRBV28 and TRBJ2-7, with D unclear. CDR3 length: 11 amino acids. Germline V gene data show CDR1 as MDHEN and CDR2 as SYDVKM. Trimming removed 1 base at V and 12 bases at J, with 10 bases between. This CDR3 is CASSLYPQWYF. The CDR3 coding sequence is TGTGCCAGCAGTTTATACCCCCAGTGGTACTTC.

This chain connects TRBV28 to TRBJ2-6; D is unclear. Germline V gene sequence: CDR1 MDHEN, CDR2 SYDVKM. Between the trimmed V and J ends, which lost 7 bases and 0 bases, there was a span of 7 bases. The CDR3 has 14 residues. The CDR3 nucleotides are TGTGCCAGCACGGTGCCCTCTGGGGCCAACGTCCTGACTTTC. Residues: CASTVPSGANVLTF.

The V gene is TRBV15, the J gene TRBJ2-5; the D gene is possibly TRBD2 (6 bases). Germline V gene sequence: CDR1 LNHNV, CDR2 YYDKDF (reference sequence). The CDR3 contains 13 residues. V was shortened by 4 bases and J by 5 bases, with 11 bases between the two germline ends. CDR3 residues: CATSTVSGETQYF. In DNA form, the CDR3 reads TGTGCCACCAGCACCGTCAGCGGGGAGACCCAGTACTTC.

The CDR3 DNA reads TGCGCCAGCAGCCAAGATCTGGGCCGTAATGAAAAACTGTTTTTT. As protein: CASSQDLGRNEKLFF. V gene TRBV4-1 combines with J gene TRBJ1-4; no definite D call. Looked up from germline, CDR1 is MGHRA and CDR2 is YSYEKL. There are 15 residues in the CDR3. The V and J ends lost 0 bases and 4 bases respectively, with 9 bases between them.